The 17 T cell receptor beta chains given below trace back to one sample, sequenced in a study of blood T cell repertoires in COVID-19. Assay used: immunoSEQ multiplex PCR; TCRdb lists only in-frame clones, some missing. The table records under 75,000 clones, 80% of them present only once. The sample was peripheral blood. The receptors originated from a man aged 65 to 79 who had recovered from COVID-19.

The V and J genes are TRBV18 and TRBJ2-3, with 7 positions matching TRBD2. Germline-derived CDR1 and CDR2 are KGHSH and LQKENI. This CDR3 is 14 amino acids long. The J segment lost 2 bases and the V segment lost 6 bases, leaving 5 bases of the junction unmatched. This chain's CDR3 is CASSRGSNTDTQYF. CDR3 in DNA: TGTGCCAGCTCCCGCGGGAGTAACACAGATACGCAGTATTTT.

The chain couples TRBV19 to TRBJ2-3; 9 bases line up with TRBD1. The germline V gene has CDR1 LNHDA and CDR2 SQIVND (reference sequence). After removal of 5 bases from V and 4 bases from J, the junction contained 4 bases not matched to a gene. CDR3 length: 14 residues. This chain's CDR3 is CASSRDRDADTQYF. The CDR3 DNA sequence: TGTGCCAGTAGTCGGGACAGGGACGCAGATACGCAGTATTTT.

The chain combines TRBV30 with TRBJ1-2; D remains unclear. The length of the CDR3 is 13 residues. The germline gives CDR1 GTSNPN, CDR2 SVGIG (reference sequence). V was clipped by 1 base and J by 9 bases, with 15 bases between them. The CDR3: CAWSGGGPLSYTF. The CDR3 bases are TGTGCCTGGAGTGGCGGAGGCCCGTTGAGCTACACCTTC.

V and J are TRBV7-6 and TRBJ2-5; tentative D call: TRBD2 (6 bases). The V end lost 1 base, the J end lost 0 bases, and 12 bases lay between the germline ends. The germline gives CDR1 SGHVS, CDR2 FNYEAQ. The CDR3 contains 16 residues. CDR3 residues: CASSLERAEYQETQYF. In DNA, the CDR3 is TGTGCCAGCAGCTTAGAGCGGGCAGAGTACCAAGAGACCCAGTACTTC.

V usage is TRBV6-5 and J usage is TRBJ2-1, with TRBD1 matching 8 bases. The CDR3 totals 14 residues. Germline lookup yields CDR1 MNHEY and CDR2 SVGAGI. J lost 10 bases, V lost 9 bases, and 14 bases had no gene match. This CDR3 is CASSDRVDPGEQFF. CDR3 DNA sequence: TGTGCCAGTTCGGACAGGGTCGACCCCGGGGAGCAGTTCTTC.

About this clone itself: The same CDR3 arises from other DNA sequences in this sample as well. The chain is built from TRBV15 and TRBJ1-4; no reliable D call. The ends were cut back, 0 bases at V and 4 bases at J, with 6 bases in the middle. Germline V lookup: CDR1 LNHNV, CDR2 YYDKDF (reference sequence). This CDR3 contains 14 residues. CDR3 loop: CATSRDRGNEKLFF. DNA for the CDR3: TGTGCCACCAGCAGAGATCGCGGTAATGAAAAACTGTTTTTT.

This clone was seen a single time. V gene TRBV7-6 combines with J gene TRBJ2-7; TRBD2 aligns across 11 bases. The ends lost 2 bases at V and 0 bases at J; junction bases unmatched: 9. CDR3 length: 18 residues. The germline gives CDR1 SGHVS, CDR2 FNYEAQ. The CDR3 DNA follows: TGTGCCAGCAGCTTAATTCCGGGACTAGCGGAAAGCTCCTACGAGCAGTACTTC. Its translation is CASSLIPGLAESSYEQYF.

The rearrangement joins TRBV7-3 to TRBJ2-5, with TRBD2 matching over 9 bases. Germline assignment: CDR1 SGHTA and CDR2 FQGTGA. With V trimmed by 3 bases and J by 0 bases, 8 bases remained unmatched. The CDR3 contains 17 residues. CDR3 in amino acids: CASSLGDSGGYQETQYF. The CDR3 DNA sequence: TGTGCCAGCAGCTTGGGAGATAGCGGGGGCTACCAAGAGACCCAGTACTTC.

J is TRBJ2-3 and V is TRBV19, with TRBD2 identical over 7 bases. The CDR3 covers 15 residues. The germline V gene has CDR1 LNHDA and CDR2 SQIVND (reference sequence). J gave up 0 bases and V 10 bases, and 10 bases lay outside the gene matches. CDR3 nucleotide sequence: TGTGCCACTCAAGAGCTAGCGGCAAGCACAGATACGCAGTATTTT. Translating gives CATQELAASTDTQYF. Supplemented by reference TRBV19 and TRBJ2-3, the full variable domain reads DGGITQSPKYLFRKEGQNVTLSCEQNLNHDAMYWYRQDPGQGLRLIYYSQIVNDFQKGDIAEGYSVSREKKESFPLTVTSAQKNPTAFYLCATQELAASTDTQYFGPGTRLTVL.

This chain uses TRBV4-1 with TRBJ1-5; no reliable D call. With 1 base removed from V and 2 bases from J, the gap between germline ends came to 12 bases. CDR3 length: 16 amino acids. Germline V gene data show CDR1 as MGHRA and CDR2 as YSYEKL. The CDR3 sequence is CASSQGLGTGNQPQHF. The CDR3 region has the DNA TGCGCCAGCAGCCAAGGTCTGGGCACGGGCAATCAGCCCCAGCATTTT.

V gene TRBV10-3 combines with J gene TRBJ2-7, with unresolved D. The germline V gene has CDR1 ENHRY and CDR2 SYGVKD. V was cut by 4 bases and J by 3 bases, with 7 bases left in between. The CDR3 covers 12 residues. The CDR3 reads CAISGGSYEQYF. As DNA, the CDR3 is TGTGCCATCAGTGGAGGCAGCTACGAGCAGTACTTC.

J is TRBJ2-1 and V is TRBV27; D uncertain. The ends were cut back, 5 bases at V and 8 bases at J, with 10 bases in the middle. This CDR3 has 12 residues. Germline V gene data show CDR1 as MNHEY and CDR2 as SMNVEV (reference sequence). The CDR3 sequence is CASSPTGYEQFF. CDR3 in DNA: TGTGCCAGCAGTCCCACGGGTTATGAGCAGTTCTTC.

The V and J genes are TRBV7-9 and TRBJ2-1, with a weak D call TRBD2 (6 bases). This CDR3 is 16 amino acids long. Germline CDR1 reads SEHNR; CDR2 reads FQNEAQ (reference sequence). V was pared by 4 bases and J by 5 bases, with 18 bases between. The CDR3 region is CASSSSRLASHNEQFF. In DNA, the CDR3 is TGTGCCAGCAGCTCCAGTCGTCTAGCGAGTCACAATGAGCAGTTCTTC.

J is TRBJ2-3 and V is TRBV10-3; 7 nucleotides agree with TRBD1. The germline gives CDR1 ENHRY, CDR2 SYGVKD. J was trimmed by 1 base and V by 8 bases; bases with no gene match: 6. CDR3 length: 14 residues. This chain's CDR3 is CAIRTGQGTDTQYF. The CDR3, as DNA: TGTGCCATCCGAACCGGACAGGGCACAGATACGCAGTATTTT.

The V call is TRBV28, the J call TRBJ2-7; tentatively, D is TRBD1 (5 bases). The germline CDR1 and CDR2 sequences are MDHEN and SYDVKM. The CDR3 extends over 17 amino acids. Deletions cut 3 bases from V and 3 bases from J, with 21 bases between. The CDR3 loop is CASSFARPSGSVYEQYF. CDR3 coding DNA: TGTGCCAGCAGTTTCGCCCGTCCGTCAGGGTCTGTCTACGAGCAGTACTTC.

V gene TRBV28 combines with J gene TRBJ1-3, with D possibly matching TRBD1 (5 bases). Germline CDR1 and CDR2: MDHEN and SYDVKM. V was trimmed by 7 bases and J by 3 bases, leaving 19 bases between them. The CDR3 spans 16 residues. As DNA, the CDR3 is TGTGCCAGCACCACCCCCTCAGGGATCAATGGAAACACCATATATTTT. Amino acid sequence: CASTTPSGINGNTIYF.

The chain recombines TRBV5-1 with TRBJ2-1, with TRBD1 matching over 9 bases. CDR3 length: 14 amino acids. With 3 bases clipped from V and 5 bases from J, the junction kept 3 bases outside the gene matches. Germline-derived CDR1 and CDR2 are SGHRS and YFSETQ. The CDR3 loop reads CASSSGQGNNEQFF. DNA for the CDR3: TGCGCCAGCAGCTCGGGACAGGGAAACAATGAGCAGTTCTTC.